This is a list of T cell receptor beta chains from one sample in a study of shared clonotypes between healthy human individuals. Using immunoSEQ multiplex PCR, the repertoire was profiled, and TCRdb retains in-frame clones only, with some absent. Among some 630,000 clones listed, 72% were seen once. What was sequenced was memory CD4+ T cells sorted from blood. These receptor sequences come from a young woman in good health. Each CDR3 is given with its conserved first and last residue.

cdr3_aa	j_call	v_call
CASSAGDNEKLFF	TRBJ1-4	TRBV5-1
CASSFWNSGANVLTF	TRBJ2-6	TRBV27
CASSLSGNYQPQHF	TRBJ1-5	TRBV28
CASSIREAYGYTF	TRBJ1-2	TRBV5-6
CASSDLGTGNYGYTF	TRBJ1-2	TRBV6-1
CASSLGGTGNQPQHF	TRBJ1-5	TRBV9
CASGPGGGIYGYTF	TRBJ1-2	TRBV11-2
CASSQGRGRNTEAFF	TRBJ1-1	TRBV7-2
CASSLYGQTSYEQYF	TRBJ2-7	TRBV5-6
CASRVTNIHEAFF	TRBJ1-1	TRBV6-5
CASSLEGTGLEKLFF	TRBJ1-4	TRBV5-4
CAISEATGFLNTEAFF	TRBJ1-1	TRBV10-3
CASSPRQGFNTEAFF	TRBJ1-1	TRBV28
CASSLIGSQDTQYF	TRBJ2-3	TRBV5-1
CASKLAGPGADTQYF	TRBJ2-3	TRBV10-2
CASSLGYEKLFF	TRBJ1-4	TRBV7-2
CASSLVERPRDEQFF	TRBJ2-1	TRBV7-9
CASSIRGTSGNQETQYF	TRBJ2-5	TRBV19
CASSQDYRVDTEAFF	TRBJ1-1	TRBV4-2
CASSRAETQYF	TRBJ2-5	TRBV7-2
CASSVAIILSGRKNEQFF	TRBJ2-1	TRBV7-8
CASSVGTSGRVSPYNEQFF	TRBJ2-1	TRBV5-1
CASSENRAGETQYF	TRBJ2-5	TRBV2